Described below is a single TCR beta chain sequence and its context. Antigen: not known. The method was immunoSEQ multiplex PCR; TCRdb's version includes in-frame clones alone and lacks a portion of them. The sample records around 71,000 clones, roughly 72% being singletons. This entry comes from a study of vaccination effects on CD4 cells after COVID-19. Findings of the study overall: Common cold coronavirus cross-reactivity was shown by only 1 of 255 vaccine-induced clones in healthy vaccinees.

Before any sequencing was done, the ViraFEST assay used viral peptide pools to expand antigen-specific CD4+ T cells. Scientists isolated CD4+ T cells after a roughly 9-day culture period ended. Among the vaccine recipients, none had a prior SARS-CoV-2 infection, and nucleocapsid antibodies were negative. The CDR3 has 14 residues. Trimming stripped 6 bases from V and 7 bases from J, with 16 bases between. Germline assignment: CDR1 WSHSY and CDR2 SAAADI. The chain uses TRBV10-2 and TRBJ2-1; the D is unclear. This specimen consisted of CD4+ T cells from PBMCs cultured with HCoV-OC43 spike peptides, obtained before COVID-19 vaccination. The subset here: HCoV-OC43 spike overlapping peptide pool stimulation. This receptor was taken from a human donor who received a COVID-19 vaccine. The CDR3 DNA reads as TGCGCCAGCAGGGAAGTGTGGGGTCAGAATGAGCAGTTCTTC. It codes for CASREVWGQNEQFF.